The 4 T cell receptor beta chains reported below all come from one sample, sequenced in a study of cytomegalovirus exposure and HLA in healthy donors. The study ran its PCR with 60 Vbeta and 13 Jbeta primers. Libraries were prepared by immunoSEQ multiplex PCR; TCRdb keeps only in-frame clonotypes and omits some of them. The sample consists of fewer than 140,000 clones, 82% of them appearing once. Sequencing used PBMCs. Receptors originate from a man aged 45-60 years in good health and CMV-seronegative.

V gene TRBV25-1 combines with J gene TRBJ1-1, with TRBD1 identical over 7 bases. Germline CDR1 is MGHDK and CDR2 is SYGVNS. J lost 5 bases, V lost 1 base, and 7 bases had no gene match. The CDR3 is 15 amino acids. The CDR3 DNA sequence: TGTGCCAGCAGTGAATCGAGGGGGCCTGGTACTGAAGCTTTCTTT. It encodes CASSESRGPGTEAFF.

This chain joins TRBV27 and TRBJ2-7; 9 bases map to TRBD2. J gave up 3 bases and V 6 bases, and 6 bases lay outside the gene matches. The germline gives CDR1 MNHEY, CDR2 SMNVEV (reference sequence). The CDR3 loop spans 14 amino acids. For the CDR3, the DNA is TGTGCCAGCAGCCGACTAGCGGAATTCTACGAGCAGTACTTC. It is translated as CASSRLAEFYEQYF.

The chain carries TRBV6-1 and TRBJ2-1, with 10 positions matching TRBD2. CDR3 size: 15 residues. Trimming took 6 bases from V and 2 from J; bases not matched to a gene: 4. Germline V gene data show CDR1 as MNHNS and CDR2 as SASEGT. The CDR3 DNA reads TGTGCCAGCAGCCACCTAGCGGGGGCCTACAATGAGCAGTTCTTC. Protein: CASSHLAGAYNEQFF.

This rearrangement joins TRBV6-5 to TRBJ2-3; 8 bases align to TRBD2. V lost 4 bases, J lost 5 bases, and 5 bases stayed unmatched. CDR1 is MNHEY and CDR2 is SVGAGI in the germline V gene. The CDR3 has 14 amino acids. CDR3 region: CASSFRGGRDTQYF. The CDR3 region has the DNA TGTGCCAGCAGTTTCCGGGGGGGGCGAGATACGCAGTATTTT.